The 2 T cell receptor beta chains presented below share a single source sample, sequenced in a study of T-cell reconstitution after alpha-beta-depleted transplantation in children. Unique molecular identifiers were used to barcode this TCRbeta library. TCRdb redid the calling of the PCR reads with MiXCR, one entry per CDR3 protein. The profile shows fewer than 350,000 distinct CDR3 sequences, about 9.4% of them singletons. Sequencing was performed on PBMCs, taken before TCRalphabeta/CD19-depleted stem cell transplant. Receptors originate from a boy in the first two years of life with acute myeloid leukemia, due to receive a stem cell transplant.

The V gene is TRBV5-1, the J gene TRBJ1-1; TRBD1 matches 10 bases. The junction had 10 bases not matched to a gene; V was cut back by 4 bases and J by 7 bases. Germline CDR1 SGHRS, CDR2 YFSETQ. The CDR3 runs 15 residues. The DNA of the CDR3 is TGCGCCAGCAGCAACCGACAGGGGGCCGGGCATGAAGCTTTCTTT. This translates into CASSNRQGAGHEAFF.

The chain uses TRBV14 and TRBJ2-1; 9 nucleotides match TRBD1. Germline V lookup: CDR1 SGHDN, CDR2 FVKESK. The J segment lost 10 bases and the V segment lost 0 bases, leaving 4 bases of the junction unmatched. This CDR3 comprises 14 residues. The CDR3 reads CASSQDTGGREQFF. For the CDR3, the DNA is TGTGCCAGCAGCCAAGACACAGGGGGCAGGGAGCAGTTCTTC. The whole variable domain, filled in from reference TRBV14 and TRBJ2-1, reads EAGVTQFPSHSVIEKGQTVTLRCDPISGHDNLYWYRRVMGKEIKFLLHFVKESKQDESGMPNNRFLAERTGGTYSTLKVQPAELEDSGVYFCASSQDTGGREQFFGPGTRLTVL.